Below, one T cell receptor beta chain is given with its context. Its specificity is unknown. The CDR3 consists of 16 residues. V was pared by 0 bases and J by 1 base, with 10 bases between. Germline V gene sequence: CDR1 LGHNA, CDR2 YNFKEQ. The authors extracted RNA and reverse transcribed it into cDNA as the sequencing template. Assay used: immunoSEQ multiplex PCR; TCRdb lists only in-frame clones, some missing. The table lists 190,000 or so clones, 58% of them singletons, with over 9.5% in the top ten. The data are from a study of CD8+ T cells in alopecia areata. Overall study: Patients remained on tofacitinib for 6 to 18 months and then went 6 months without it. Study findings and constraints: Uncertain still, given a single nonresponder, is whether baseline CD8+ expansion links to response. It was lesional scalp, especially alopecia totalis/universalis, that showed higher clonality than normal scalp.

Treatment of the sample: oral pan-JAK inhibitor, 5-10 mg twice daily. The starting material was CD8+ T cells sorted from blood, obtained at week 24, from a patient treated with tofacitinib. The TCR sequence derives from a human donor with alopecia areata. The genes are TRBV4-2 and TRBJ1-5, with D tentatively TRBD1 (6 bases). CDR3 amino acids: CASSQETGKSNQPQHF. CDR3 in DNA: TGTGCCAGCAGCCAAGAAACAGGGAAAAGCAATCAGCCCCAGCATTTT.